This T cell receptor (beta chain) was sequenced in a study of blood T cell repertoires in COVID-19. Study context: Both acute and convalescent COVID-19 samples were obtained from the United States, Italy and Spain. T cells, B-cell-depleted T cells, or PBMCs supplied cDNA or gDNA.

In the original workflow: Nucleated cell number was recorded as an estimate derived from reference gene primer amplification. Some clones are missing from TCRdb's copy, which holds only in-frame ones; the method was immunoSEQ multiplex PCR. V, J and clone size are those of that table, while D and trimming were read from the DNA. The data hold 75,000 or so clones, with approximately 90% observed a single time. Sequencing used peripheral blood. This TCR was recovered from a woman older than 75 with active or convalescent COVID-19.

This chain's CDR3 is CASSQGTATYGYTF. For the CDR3, the DNA is TGTGCCAGCAGCCAGGGGACAGCCACCTACGGCTACACCTTC. This sequence joins TRBV3-1 (or the pseudogene TRBV3-2) and TRBJ1-2; TRBD1 agrees at 7 bases. J lost 8 bases, V lost 3 bases, and 9 bases had no gene match. Germline CDR1 reads LGHDT; CDR2 reads YNNKEL (reference sequence). This CDR3 has 14 amino acids.